The 26 T cell receptor beta chains reported below all come from one sample, sequenced in a study of blood T cell repertoires in COVID-19. Clones were read by immunoSEQ multiplex PCR, and TCRdb kept only the in-frame ones, dropping some. The sample holds hundreds of thousands of clones, about nine tenths seen once. Sequences were obtained from peripheral blood. The receptor set was obtained from a man aged 40-49 years with acute or convalescent COVID-19.

This clone was detected only once. In nucleotides, the CDR3 is TGTGCCAGTAGTATAGCCGGGACAGCTTATGGCTACACCTTC. Translation gives CASSIAGTAYGYTF. The rearrangement uses TRBV19 and TRBJ1-2, with 7 bases lining up with TRBD1. The CDR3 has 14 amino acids. CDR1 LNHDA and CDR2 SQIVND come from the germline V gene (reference sequence). Trimming removed 1 base from V and 5 bases from J; junction bases left unmatched: 4.

V and J are TRBV5-6 and TRBJ2-6; TRBD1 is a possible D gene (5 bases). CDR1 and CDR2 from the germline V gene are SGHDT and YYEEEE. The CDR3 is 18 amino acids. Trimming pared 2 bases from V and 0 bases from J, leaving 15 bases between. The CDR3 loop reads CASSFAGPPGSGANVLTF. The CDR3 DNA follows: TGTGCCAGCAGCTTCGCAGGGCCCCCCGGCTCTGGGGCCAACGTCCTGACTTTC.

The V gene is TRBV30, the J gene TRBJ1-3, with a weak D call TRBD1 (5 bases). V was clipped by 1 base and J by 2 bases, with 12 bases between them. The CDR3 covers 15 residues. From germline, CDR1 is GTSNPN and CDR2 SVGIG (reference sequence). The CDR3, as DNA: TGTGCCTGGAGTGCCCCACAGGACACTGGAAACACCATATATTTT. Encoded protein: CAWSAPQDTGNTIYF.

V is TRBV2 and J is TRBJ1-1; no firm D call. The CDR3 has 14 residues. Trimming left V 7 bases short and J 5 bases short, with 17 bases between. Germline assignment: CDR1 SNHLY and CDR2 FYNNEI. The CDR3 DNA is TGTGCCAGCAACCTCCGGGAAGGTTATACTGAAGCTTTCTTT. Encoded protein: CASNLREGYTEAFF.

This clone was counted a few times. The rearrangement links TRBV11-2 to TRBJ2-5, with unresolved D. Germline V gene sequence: CDR1 SGHAT, CDR2 FQNNGV. V dropped 4 bases and J dropped 5 bases, with 11 bases sitting between them. CDR3 size: 13 residues. CDR3 in DNA: TGTGCCAGCAGCTCCTTCAGGCAGGAGACCCAGTACTTC. Its translation: CASSSFRQETQYF. Looking up the rest from reference TRBV11-2 and TRBJ2-5 gives the full variable domain: EAGVAQSPRYKIIEKRQSVAFWCNPISGHATLYWYQQILGQGPKLLIQFQNNGVVDDSQLPKDRFSAERLKGVDSTLKIQPAKLEDSAVYLCASSSFRQETQYFGPGTRLLVL.

The genes are TRBV28 and TRBJ2-1, with 8 positions matching TRBD2. The germline V gene encodes CDR1 MDHEN and CDR2 SYDVKM. The CDR3 covers 13 residues. V lost 5 bases, J lost 7 bases, and 4 bases stayed unmatched. The CDR3 nucleotides read TGTGCCAGCAGTGGGACTAGGGCTAATGAGCAGTTCTTC. Protein: CASSGTRANEQFF.

CDR3 nucleotides: TGTGCCAGCAGCCCGGCCGACAGGAGCTCTGGAAACACCATATATTTT. Protein: CASSPADRSSGNTIYF. The J gene is TRBJ1-3, the V gene TRBV28, with D perhaps matching TRBD1 (6 bases). Trimming shortened V by 6 bases and J by 0 bases, and 15 bases separated the two germline ends. The CDR3 loop spans 16 amino acids. The germline CDR1 and CDR2 sequences are MDHEN and SYDVKM.

The chain joins TRBV25-1 to TRBJ2-7; 11 bases are a match to TRBD2. In germline, CDR1 is MGHDK, CDR2 SYGVNS. Germline trimming cut 2 bases from V and 2 bases from J; bases unmatched to any gene: 8. CDR3 size: 17 residues. CDR3 in amino acids: CASSENNSGRAAYEQYF. In nucleotides, the CDR3 is TGTGCCAGCAGTGAAAATAATAGCGGGAGGGCCGCCTACGAGCAGTACTTC.

The gene calls are TRBV27 and TRBJ1-4, with a weak D call TRBD1 (5 bases). The CDR3 sequence is 14 residues long. V was pared by 2 bases and J by 7 bases, with 11 bases between. CDR1 and CDR2 from the germline V gene are MNHEY and SMNVEV (reference sequence). The CDR3 nucleotides read TGTGCCAGCAGTTTACAGGGATCTGGTGAAAAACTGTTTTTT. It codes for CASSLQGSGEKLFF.

This rearrangement joins TRBV4-1 to TRBJ2-5; the match to TRBD1 covers 12 bases. The junction had 5 bases not matched to a gene; V was cut back by 4 bases and J by 2 bases. Germline loops: CDR1 MGHRA, CDR2 YSYEKL. This CDR3 region has 16 residues. The CDR3 is CASSPGTGGWQETQYF. CDR3 in DNA: TGCGCCAGCAGCCCAGGGACAGGGGGCTGGCAAGAGACCCAGTACTTC.

This chain uses TRBV6-5 with TRBJ2-5; D may be TRBD1 (5 bases). The CDR3 totals 12 residues. Looked up from germline, CDR1 is MNHEY and CDR2 is SVGAGI. V lost 8 bases and J 2 bases, leaving 9 bases between the germline ends. CDR3 nucleotide sequence: TGTGCCAGCCAGGGAAATCAAGAGACCCAGTACTTC. Encoded protein: CASQGNQETQYF.

The rearrangement joins TRBV6-1 to TRBJ2-2; the match to TRBD2 covers 11 bases. After removal of 1 base from V and 8 bases from J, the junction contained 3 bases not matched to a gene. CDR1 MNHNS and CDR2 SASEGT come from the germline V gene. This CDR3 has 15 amino acids. CDR3 bases: TGTGCCAGCAGTGAAGGACTAGCGGGGTTAGGGGAGCTGTTTTTT. Translated: CASSEGLAGLGELFF.

DNA of the CDR3: TGTGCCATCAGTGAGGGGGACAGGTCTTTCAATCAGCCCCAGCATTTT. It translates to CAISEGDRSFNQPQHF. The rearrangement links TRBV10-3 to TRBJ1-5, with 8 bases identical to TRBD1. This CDR3 has 16 residues. V lost 2 bases and J lost 3; bases outside the gene matches: 6. From germline, CDR1 is ENHRY and CDR2 SYGVKD.

A few counts support this clone. V is TRBV21-1 and J is TRBJ1-3; the table's D call, TRBD1, was not checked against the DNA. TRBV21-1 is reported as a pseudogene. This CDR3 is built from 17 residues. The CDR3, as DNA: TGTGCCAGCAGCAAAGAGGGGACAGTCGTCTCTGGAAACACCATATATTTT. Its protein is CASSKEGTVVSGNTIYF.

V usage is TRBV4-1 and J usage is TRBJ1-6; D might be TRBD1 (6 bases). The V and J ends lost 3 bases and 2 bases respectively, with 11 bases between them. Germline CDR1 MGHRA, CDR2 YSYEKL. This CDR3 spans 16 amino acids. The CDR3 sequence is CASSQPGGAYNSPLHF. The CDR3 coding sequence is TGCGCCAGCAGCCAGCCTGGGGGCGCCTATAATTCACCCCTCCACTTT.

This chain uses TRBV4-3 with TRBJ1-2; D is unresolved. Germline CDR1 is LGHNA and CDR2 is YSLEER. The CDR3 totals 15 residues. V was trimmed by 5 bases and J by 0 bases, leaving 13 bases between them. CDR3 DNA: TGCGCCAGCAGCGAAGGGAAAGGAGCTAACTATGGCTACACCTTC. Amino acid sequence: CASSEGKGANYGYTF.

The CDR3: CAHRRQDTGELFF. In nucleotides, the CDR3 is TGTGCCCATCGGAGGCAGGACACCGGGGAGCTGTTTTTT. V is TRBV10-3 and J is TRBJ2-2; a possible D gene is TRBD2 (5 bases). Per germline, CDR1 ENHRY and CDR2 SYGVKD. The CDR3 extends over 13 amino acids. The V and J ends lost 11 bases and 3 bases respectively, with 13 bases between them.

This chain joins TRBV7-8 and TRBJ2-3; D is undetermined. CDR1 is SGHVS and CDR2 is FQNEAQ in the germline V gene. The V end lost 3 bases, the J end lost 0 bases, and 13 bases lay between the germline ends. The CDR3 loop spans 16 amino acids. CDR3 residues: CASSFPPGSSTDTQYF. Here the CDR3 DNA reads TGTGCCAGCAGCTTCCCCCCAGGATCTAGCACAGATACGCAGTATTTT.

V gene TRBV10-3 combines with J gene TRBJ1-2, with a weak D call TRBD1 (5 bases). CDR3 length: 14 residues. V was cut by 6 bases and J by 3 bases, with 14 bases left in between. Germline values: CDR1 ENHRY, CDR2 SYGVKD. The DNA of the CDR3 is TGTGCCATCAGCGACAGTGGACCCTACTATGGCTACACCTTC. It translates to CAISDSGPYYGYTF.

This chain joins TRBV10-3 and TRBJ1-1; 7 bases fit TRBD1. The CDR3 contains 14 residues. Trimming removed 4 bases from V and 2 bases from J; junction bases left unmatched: 4. Germline V gives CDR1 ENHRY, CDR2 SYGVKD. The CDR3 bases are TGTGCCATCAGTGGGGGGACAGATAACACTGAAGCTTTCTTT. Translation gives CAISGGTDNTEAFF.

This clone was counted only a few times. V and J are TRBV20-1 and TRBJ2-7, with D possibly matching TRBD2 (6 bases). V lost 3 bases and J lost 3, with 15 bases in between. The CDR3 has 14 residues. Germline-derived CDR1 and CDR2 are DFQATT and SNEGSKA (reference sequence). CDR3 DNA: TGCAGTGCTAGTCTCGGGAGTGGGGGCTACGAGCAGTACTTC. Translation: CSASLGSGGYEQYF.

This chain uses TRBV2 with TRBJ2-1; D perhaps matches TRBD2 (6 bases). In germline, CDR1 is SNHLY, CDR2 FYNNEI. Trimming cost V 5 bases and J 0 bases, with 14 bases left between them. This CDR3 contains 16 residues. Written as DNA, the CDR3 is TGTGCCAGCAGTTTCGAGGGACTTCTCTCCTACAATGAGCAGTTCTTC. Its protein product is CASSFEGLLSYNEQFF.

This rearrangement joins TRBV6-2 or TRBV6-3 to TRBJ1-1; the match to TRBD1 covers 8 bases. Germline-derived CDR1 and CDR2 are MNHEY and SVGEGT. J was trimmed by 4 bases and V by 0 bases; bases with no gene match: 7. The CDR3 contains 16 residues. CDR3 sequence: CASSYSNYRGTTEAFF. The CDR3 DNA reads TGTGCCAGCAGTTACTCGAACTACAGGGGGACCACTGAAGCTTTCTTT.

This clone has more than one count but fewer than ten. The CDR3: CASSQDRSYGYTF. As DNA, the CDR3 is TGTGCCAGCTCCCAGGACAGGTCCTATGGCTACACCTTC. The chain has TRBV18 and TRBJ1-2; 7 nucleotides match TRBD1. J was trimmed by 4 bases and V by 6 bases; bases with no gene match: 5. The germline gives CDR1 KGHSH, CDR2 LQKENI. This CDR3 region has 13 residues.

This clone was observed a handful of times. The chain carries TRBV5-6 and TRBJ2-7; D unclear. Deletions cut 2 bases from V and 6 bases from J, with 15 bases between. CDR1 and CDR2 (germline): SGHDT, YYEEEE. This CDR3 region has 14 residues. In nucleotides, the CDR3 is TGTGCCAGCAGCTTCCCCCAGGAAATGGCCGAGCAGTACTTC. This sequence encodes CASSFPQEMAEQYF.

For the CDR3, the DNA is TGTGCCAGCAGCTTATCAGATCTTACCCACTACGAGCAGTACTTC. Its protein is CASSLSDLTHYEQYF. The genes are TRBV7-8 and TRBJ2-7, with D uncertain. The V and J ends lost 2 bases and 3 bases respectively, with 14 bases between them. There are 15 residues in the CDR3. Per germline, CDR1 SGHVS and CDR2 FQNEAQ.